The 25 T cell receptor beta chains presented below share a single source sample, sequenced in a study of Graves' ophthalmopathy and Graves' hyperthyroidism. Researchers took RNA transcripts and amplified TCR beta CDR3 regions from them. RT-PCR in the first round used HTBI primers; a second-round multiplex PCR followed. MiXCR, run by TCRdb on the multiplex PCR reads, gives a single entry per CDR3 protein. The data show about 480,000 distinct CDR3 sequences, over 13% seen once. The material sequenced was blood. The receptor set was obtained from a woman in her twenties or thirties with Graves' ophthalmopathy.

This clonotype was recorded at least ten times. The chain employs TRBV6-5 and TRBJ1-1; 8 bases are shared with TRBD1. The CDR3 length is 17 residues. V trimming: 2 bases; J trimming: 4 bases; junction bases outside the gene matches: 12. Germline values: CDR1 MNHEY, CDR2 SVGAGI. The CDR3 bases are TGTGCCAGCAGTTACCAAGGACAGGGAAGGGGAGGCACTGAAGCTTTCTTT. This encodes CASSYQGQGRGGTEAFF.

At least ten counts were recorded for this clonotype. This chain connects TRBV29-1 to TRBJ2-5, with 8 bases fitting TRBD2. V trimming: 4 bases; J trimming: 4 bases; junction bases outside the gene matches: 5. Germline V gives CDR1 SQVTM, CDR2 ANQGSEA. The CDR3 covers 13 residues. The CDR3 DNA follows: TGCAGCGTTGCTATAGCGGGACCAGAGACCCAGTACTTC. Its translation: CSVAIAGPETQYF.

This clonotype has at least ten counts. The V and J genes are TRBV28 and TRBJ2-5, with D tentatively TRBD2 (6 bases). CDR1 MDHEN and CDR2 SYDVKM come from the germline V gene. The CDR3 spans 15 residues. The V end lost 5 bases, the J end lost 4 bases, and 17 bases lay between the germline ends. This CDR3 is CASSPPGGSGETQYF. DNA of the CDR3: TGTGCCAGCAGTCCTCCTGGGGGGAGTGGAGAGACCCAGTACTTC. The variable domain in full, completed from reference TRBV28 and TRBJ2-5, reads DVKVTQSSRYLVKRTGEKVFLECVQDMDHENMFWYRQDPGLGLRLIYFSYDVKMKEKGDIPEGYSVSREKKERFSLILESASTNQTSMYLCASSPPGGSGETQYFGPGTRLLVL.

Many counts were recorded for this clonotype. The rearrangement uses TRBV12-3 or TRBV12-4 and TRBJ1-6; the match to TRBD1 covers 7 bases. This CDR3 is 13 amino acids long. V shed 7 bases, J shed 12 bases, and the junction held 9 bases outside the gene matches. The CDR3 sequence: CASTPTGPQPLHF. The CDR3 bases are TGTGCCAGCACTCCGACAGGGCCCCAACCCCTCCACTTT.

This clonotype was picked up many times. The V and J genes are TRBV29-1 and TRBJ2-5; tentatively, D is TRBD2 (5 bases). Per germline, CDR1 SQVTM and CDR2 ANQGSEA. Trimming left V 4 bases short and J 3 bases short, with 15 bases between. The CDR3 loop spans 14 amino acids. Here the CDR3 reads CSVGTSTLKETQYF. In DNA form, the CDR3 reads TGCAGCGTTGGGACTTCGACTTTAAAAGAGACCCAGTACTTC.

This clonotype was seen only a few times. Its ends do not fully match the called genes, so a read error is possible. The chain carries TRBV27 and TRBJ1-2, with D tentatively TRBD1 (5 bases). In germline, CDR1 is MNHEY, CDR2 SMNVEV (reference sequence). This CDR3 has 13 residues. CDR3 sequence: CASSLGETDGHTF. The CDR3 DNA reads TGTGCCAGCAGTTTGGGGGAGACAGATGGCCACACCTTC.

The sample holds many counts of this clonotype. CDR3 residues: CASSFGVLGGYEQYF. CDR3 DNA: TGTGCCAGCAGCTTCGGGGTCCTAGGGGGGTACGAGCAGTACTTC. The chain uses TRBV11-3 and TRBJ2-7; perhaps D is TRBD1 or TRBD2 (6 bases each). The germline CDR1 and CDR2 sequences are SGHNT and YENEEA. V lost 3 bases and J lost 4, with 16 bases in between. There are 15 residues in the CDR3.

This clonotype was detected many times. V is TRBV6-4 and J is TRBJ1-1; 7 bases agree with TRBD1. This CDR3 region has 16 residues. Germline V gene data show CDR1 as MRHNA and CDR2 as SNTAGT. The ends lost 6 bases at V and 0 bases at J; junction bases unmatched: 10. CDR3 protein: CASSVLTGEVNTEAFF. CDR3 DNA: TGTGCCAGCAGCGTACTCACAGGGGAGGTGAACACTGAAGCTTTCTTT.

Ten or more counts support this clonotype. The J gene is TRBJ1-5, the V gene TRBV7-3; maybe TRBD1 (5 bases). CDR1 and CDR2 (germline): SGHTA, FQGTGA. The CDR3 spans 13 residues. V was clipped by 5 bases and J by 5 bases, with 10 bases between them. CDR3 nucleotide sequence: TGTGCCAGCAGCCAGACAGTAGATCAGCCCCAGCATTTT. It yields the protein CASSQTVDQPQHF.

To note about this clonotype: A much larger clone lies one base from this, so it may be a read error. The rearrangement links TRBV20-1 to TRBJ1-5; a possible D gene is TRBD1 (5 bases). Germline CDR1 is DFQATT and CDR2 is SNEGSKA (reference sequence). The length of the CDR3 is 14 residues. CDR3: CSARRGRGNQPQQF. The CDR3, as DNA: TGCAGTGCCCGCCGAGGCCGGGGCAATCAGCCCCAGCAGTTT.

This clonotype has at least ten counts. The chain combines TRBV12-3 or TRBV12-4 with TRBJ1-2; 7 nucleotides match TRBD1. The V gene end was trimmed by 5 bases and the J gene end by 4 bases; junction bases not matched to a gene: 7. The CDR3 spans 14 residues. The CDR3 region is CASSEPGQIYGYTF. The CDR3 coding sequence is TGTGCCAGCAGTGAGCCGGGACAGATCTATGGCTACACCTTC.

This clonotype was found many times. This chain uses TRBV27 with TRBJ1-5; D not certain. The germline V gene encodes CDR1 MNHEY and CDR2 SMNVEV (reference sequence). V lost 1 base and J lost 0, with 7 bases in between. The CDR3 consists of 15 residues. In DNA, the CDR3 is TGTGCCAGCAGTTTATATCGGGATAGCAATCAGCCCCAGCATTTT. Its translation is CASSLYRDSNQPQHF.

J is TRBJ2-2 and V is TRBV4-1; 8 bases agree with TRBD1. The CDR3 contains 16 residues. V was clipped by 2 bases and J by 8 bases; unmatched bases: 10. The germline CDR1 and CDR2 sequences are MGHRA and YSYEKL. The CDR3 region has the DNA TGCGCCAGCAGCCAACGCCCTGGACAGGGTCAGGGGGAGCTGTTTTTT. Amino acids: CASSQRPGQGQGELFF.

This clonotype was seen at least ten times. This sequence joins TRBV6-1 and TRBJ1-1; the D is unclear. The CDR3 is 15 amino acids. Trimming removed 0 bases at V and 0 bases at J, with 8 bases between. CDR1 and CDR2 from the germline V gene are MNHNS and SASEGT. The CDR3 loop reads CASSEASLMNTEAFF. The CDR3 DNA follows: TGTGCCAGCAGTGAAGCGTCCCTCATGAACACTGAAGCTTTCTTT.

The chain recombines TRBV4-2 with TRBJ2-7; D is unclear. Per germline, CDR1 LGHNA and CDR2 YNFKEQ. The CDR3 has 17 residues. The germline V and J ends were trimmed by 0 bases and 4 bases, with 19 bases remaining between them. The CDR3 nucleotides read TGTGCCAGCAGCCAAGATGATAAAGCAGGCGTAAAGTACGAGCAGTACTTC. It is translated as CASSQDDKAGVKYEQYF.

This clonotype has a count of ten or more. The chain couples TRBV27 to TRBJ1-2; 9 nucleotides align to TRBD1. This CDR3 contains 13 residues. Germline values: CDR1 MNHEY, CDR2 SMNVEV (reference sequence). V lost 5 bases and J lost 8; bases outside the gene matches: 6. DNA of the CDR3: TGTGCCAGCAGTCCAGGGACAGGGAGAGGCTACACCTTC. Encoded protein: CASSPGTGRGYTF.

This clonotype was found once. The V and J genes are TRBV12-3 or TRBV12-4 and TRBJ2-7, with D possibly being TRBD1 (6 bases). The CDR3 contains 15 residues. V gave up 0 bases and J gave up 2 bases, with 11 bases separating them. This chain's CDR3 is CASSLASTGPYEQYF. The CDR3 nucleotides read TGTGCCAGCAGTTTAGCATCTACAGGGCCCTACGAGCAGTACTTC.

This clonotype was counted ten times or more. The chain joins TRBV27 to TRBJ2-7; D gene ambiguous. CDR1 and CDR2 (germline): MNHEY, SMNVEV (reference sequence). Trimming stripped 1 base from V and 6 bases from J, with 10 bases between. This CDR3 contains 13 residues. The CDR3 protein is CASSLYPTGEQYF. In nucleotides, the CDR3 is TGTGCCAGCAGTTTATACCCTACGGGCGAGCAGTACTTC.

Ten or more counts support this clonotype. CDR3 coding DNA: TGTGCCAGCAGTCTACCCGGAAACAGGGATCTCTACGAGCAGTACTTC. Translating gives CASSLPGNRDLYEQYF. This chain connects TRBV6-7 to TRBJ2-7, with a tentative D call TRBD1 (6 bases). TRBV6-7 is classed as an ORF, of uncertain function. V lost 5 bases to trimming and J lost 3 bases, with 20 bases between them. The CDR3 runs to 16 residues.

This chain uses TRBV12-3 or TRBV12-4 with TRBJ1-5; no reliable D call. The CDR3 spans 15 residues. The V and J ends lost 8 bases and 6 bases respectively, with 20 bases between them. The CDR3 loop is CASGREAAGRQPQHF. In nucleotides, the CDR3 is TGTGCCAGCGGGCGGGAGGCGGCAGGTCGTCAGCCCCAGCATTTT.

This clonotype has more than one count but fewer than ten. The chain is built from TRBV10-3 and TRBJ2-1; TRBD2 matches at 8 bases. V gave up 11 bases and J gave up 10 bases; unmatched junction bases: 16. This CDR3 is 14 amino acids long. The V gene's germline CDR1 is ENHRY and CDR2 SYGVKD. The CDR3 protein is CAATSGSDSGEQFF. Here the CDR3 DNA reads TGTGCCGCGACGAGCGGGAGTGATTCAGGCGAGCAGTTCTTC.

This clonotype was found a few times. This chain joins TRBV20-1 and TRBJ2-3, with D unresolved. Germline V gene sequence: CDR1 DFQATT, CDR2 SNEGSKA (reference sequence). This CDR3 is built from 14 residues. The V end lost 3 bases, the J end lost 0 bases, and 10 bases lay between the germline ends. The CDR3 is CSARTHISTDTQYF. As DNA, the CDR3 is TGCAGTGCTAGGACCCATATCAGCACAGATACGCAGTATTTT.

Many counts were recorded for this clonotype. This chain connects TRBV12-3 or TRBV12-4 to TRBJ2-7; unclear D gene. Trimming pared 1 base from V and 3 bases from J, leaving 10 bases between. This CDR3 contains 14 residues. The CDR3 sequence is CASSLEGTVYEQYF. The CDR3 region has the DNA TGTGCCAGCAGTTTAGAGGGTACCGTCTACGAGCAGTACTTC.

In its sample, this clonotype was seen once. V and J are TRBV19 and TRBJ1-1; no clear D. Trimming cost V 1 base and J 2 bases, with 8 bases left between them. CDR3 length: 14 residues. Germline V gives CDR1 LNHDA, CDR2 SQIVND (reference sequence). CDR3 bases: TGTGCCAGTAGTATAGTTGGCGGCAACACTGAAGCTTTCTTT. This encodes CASSIVGGNTEAFF.

This clonotype was found many times. The chain is built from TRBV6-1 and TRBJ1-1; weak D call: TRBD1 (6 bases). The CDR3 runs to 13 residues. Per the germline V gene, CDR1 is MNHNS and CDR2 is SASEGT. Trimming removed 4 bases from V and 3 bases from J, with 9 bases in between. DNA of the CDR3: TGTGCCAGCAGTGTCCAGGGGCACACTGAAGCTTTCTTT. Its translation is CASSVQGHTEAFF.